This TCR beta chain emerged from a study of CD8+ T cells in alopecia areata. Study-wide findings and caveats: Scalp data also include sequences from resident alphabeta T cells of normal skin.

Comments on this clone: Its antigen is currently unknown.

Extracted RNA was reverse transcribed into cDNA, the sequencing template. The method was immunoSEQ multiplex PCR; TCRdb's version includes in-frame clones alone and lacks a portion of them. The sample gives approximately 150,000 clones, around 57% of which show up once; more than 4.5% is in the top ten. The CDR3 covers 14 residues. CDR1 and CDR2 (germline): SQVTM, ANQGSEA. V was pared by 2 bases and J by 5 bases, with 15 bases between. Sequenced material: CD4+ T cells sorted from blood. The chain has TRBV29-1 and TRBJ2-5; no clear D gene. The receptor comes from a human donor in good health. CDR3 in amino acids: CSVETWAPSETQYF. CDR3 nucleotides: TGCAGCGTTGAAACGTGGGCCCCATCGGAGACCCAGTACTTC.